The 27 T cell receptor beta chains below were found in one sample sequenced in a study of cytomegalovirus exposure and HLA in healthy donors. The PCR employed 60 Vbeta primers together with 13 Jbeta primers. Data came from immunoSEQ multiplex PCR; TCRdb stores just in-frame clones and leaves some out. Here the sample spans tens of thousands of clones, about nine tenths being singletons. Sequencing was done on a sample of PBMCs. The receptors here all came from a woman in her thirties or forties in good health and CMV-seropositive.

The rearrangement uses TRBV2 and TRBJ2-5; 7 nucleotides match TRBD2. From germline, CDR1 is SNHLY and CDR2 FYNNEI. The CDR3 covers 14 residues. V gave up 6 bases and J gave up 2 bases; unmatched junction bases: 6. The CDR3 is CASRLAALQETQYF. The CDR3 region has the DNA TGTGCCAGCAGGCTAGCGGCCTTACAAGAGACCCAGTACTTC.

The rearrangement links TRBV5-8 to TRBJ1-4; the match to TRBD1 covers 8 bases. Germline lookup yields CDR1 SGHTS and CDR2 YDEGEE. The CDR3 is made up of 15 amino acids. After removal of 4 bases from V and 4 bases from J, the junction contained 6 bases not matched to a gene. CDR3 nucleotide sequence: TGTGCCAGCAGCCACGGACAGGGCAATAATGAAAAACTGTTTTTT. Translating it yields CASSHGQGNNEKLFF.

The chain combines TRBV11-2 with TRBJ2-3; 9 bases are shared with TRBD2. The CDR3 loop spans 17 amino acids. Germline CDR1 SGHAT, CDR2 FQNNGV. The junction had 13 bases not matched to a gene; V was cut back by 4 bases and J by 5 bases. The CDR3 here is CASSSWTSAEVEDTQYF. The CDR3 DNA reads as TGTGCCAGCAGCTCTTGGACTAGCGCGGAGGTAGAAGATACGCAGTATTTT.

Here the CDR3 reads CASSLQGQGNYEQYF. The CDR3 DNA reads TGCGCCAGCAGCTTGCAGGGACAGGGTAACTACGAGCAGTACTTC. The chain uses TRBV5-1 and TRBJ2-7, with 9 bases identical to TRBD1. The CDR3 length is 15 residues. The germline CDR1 and CDR2 sequences are SGHRS and YFSETQ. V lost 1 base to trimming and J lost 3 bases; unmatched junction nucleotides: 5.

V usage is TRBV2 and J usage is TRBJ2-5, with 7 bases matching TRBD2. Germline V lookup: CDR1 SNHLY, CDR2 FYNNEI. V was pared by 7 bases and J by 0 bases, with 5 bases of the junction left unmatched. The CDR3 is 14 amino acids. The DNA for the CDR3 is TGTGCCAGCACACGGGGGGACCACCAAGAGACCCAGTACTTC. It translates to CASTRGDHQETQYF. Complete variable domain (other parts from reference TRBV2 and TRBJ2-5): EPEVTQTPSHQVTQMGQEVILRCVPISNHLYFYWYRQILGQKVEFLVSFYNNEISEKSEIFDDQFSVERPDGSNFTLKIRSTKLEDSAMYFCASTRGDHQETQYFGPGTRLLVL.

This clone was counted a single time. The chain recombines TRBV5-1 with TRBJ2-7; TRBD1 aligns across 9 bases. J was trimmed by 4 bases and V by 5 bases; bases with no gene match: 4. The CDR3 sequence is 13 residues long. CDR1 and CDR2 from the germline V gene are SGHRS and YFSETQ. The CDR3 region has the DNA TGCGCCAGCAGGGAGGACAGGGGATACGAGCAGTACTTC. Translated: CASREDRGYEQYF.

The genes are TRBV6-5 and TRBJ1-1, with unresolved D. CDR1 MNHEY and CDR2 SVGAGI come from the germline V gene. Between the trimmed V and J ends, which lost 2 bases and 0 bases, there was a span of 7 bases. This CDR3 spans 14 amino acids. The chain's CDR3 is CASSYGGVNTEAFF. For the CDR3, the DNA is TGTGCCAGCAGTTACGGCGGGGTGAACACTGAAGCTTTCTTT.

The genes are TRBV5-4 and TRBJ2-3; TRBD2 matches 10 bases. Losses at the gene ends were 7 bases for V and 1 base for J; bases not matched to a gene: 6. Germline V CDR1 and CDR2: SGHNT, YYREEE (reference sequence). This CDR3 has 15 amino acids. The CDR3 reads CASGNSGGRTDTQYF. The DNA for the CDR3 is TGTGCCAGCGGAAATAGCGGGGGGCGCACAGATACGCAGTATTTT.

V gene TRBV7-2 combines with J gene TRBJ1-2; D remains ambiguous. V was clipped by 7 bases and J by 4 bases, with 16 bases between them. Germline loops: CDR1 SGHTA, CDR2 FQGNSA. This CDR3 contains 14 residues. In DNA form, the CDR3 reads TGTGCCAGCACCTCAAGCCGGGGAGGCTATGGCTACACCTTC. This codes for CASTSSRGGYGYTF.

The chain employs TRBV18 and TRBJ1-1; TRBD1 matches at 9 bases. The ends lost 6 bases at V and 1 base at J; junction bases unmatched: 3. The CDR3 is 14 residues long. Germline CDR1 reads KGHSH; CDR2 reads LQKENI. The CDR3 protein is CASSRDRENTEAFF. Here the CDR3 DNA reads TGTGCCAGCTCCCGGGACAGGGAGAACACTGAAGCTTTCTTT.

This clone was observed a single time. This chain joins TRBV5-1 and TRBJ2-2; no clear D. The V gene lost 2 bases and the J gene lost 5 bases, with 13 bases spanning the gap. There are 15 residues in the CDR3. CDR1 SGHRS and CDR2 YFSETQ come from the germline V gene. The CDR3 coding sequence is TGCGCCAGCAGCTTTGAAGGTAGAGGTACCGGGGAGCTGTTTTTT. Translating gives CASSFEGRGTGELFF.

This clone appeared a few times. The CDR3, as DNA: TGTGCCAGCAGCCCCACTAGCGGAACTTACAATGAGCAGTTCTTC. Translated, it gives CASSPTSGTYNEQFF. The chain has TRBV7-3 and TRBJ2-1; TRBD2 agrees at 8 bases. Germline V gene sequence: CDR1 SGHTA, CDR2 FQGTGA. After removal of 5 bases from V and 4 bases from J, the junction contained 7 bases not matched to a gene. The CDR3 consists of 15 residues.

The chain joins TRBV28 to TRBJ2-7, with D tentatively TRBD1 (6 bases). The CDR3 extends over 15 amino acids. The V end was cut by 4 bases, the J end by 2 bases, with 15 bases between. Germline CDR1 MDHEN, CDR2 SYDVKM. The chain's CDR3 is CASSSGHFPPYEQYF. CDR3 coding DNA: TGTGCCAGCAGTTCGGGACATTTTCCACCCTACGAGCAGTACTTC.

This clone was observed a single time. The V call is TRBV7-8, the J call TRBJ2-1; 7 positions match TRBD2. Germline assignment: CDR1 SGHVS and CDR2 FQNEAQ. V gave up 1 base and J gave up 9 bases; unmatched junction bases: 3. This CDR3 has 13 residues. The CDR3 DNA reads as TGTGCCAGCAGCTTAGGCGGCGGGGGTGAGCAGTTCTTC. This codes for CASSLGGGGEQFF.

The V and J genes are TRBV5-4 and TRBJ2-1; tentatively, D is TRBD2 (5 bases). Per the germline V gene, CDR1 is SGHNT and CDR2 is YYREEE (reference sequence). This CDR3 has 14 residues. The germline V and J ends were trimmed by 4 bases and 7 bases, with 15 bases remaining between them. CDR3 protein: CASSLQSRENEQFF. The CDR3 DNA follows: TGTGCCAGCAGCCTGCAGTCCCGGGAAAATGAGCAGTTCTTC.

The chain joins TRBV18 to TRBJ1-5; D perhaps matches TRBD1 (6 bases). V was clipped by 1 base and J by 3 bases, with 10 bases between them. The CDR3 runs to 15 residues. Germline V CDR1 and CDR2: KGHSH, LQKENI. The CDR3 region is CASSPQGGVNQPQHF. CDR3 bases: TGTGCCAGCTCACCACAAGGGGGAGTCAATCAGCCCCAGCATTTT.

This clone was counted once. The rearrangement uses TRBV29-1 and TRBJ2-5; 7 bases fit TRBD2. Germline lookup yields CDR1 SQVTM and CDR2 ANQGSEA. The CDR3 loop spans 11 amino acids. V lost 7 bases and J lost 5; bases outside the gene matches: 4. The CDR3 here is CSGGGRETQYF. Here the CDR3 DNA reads TGCAGCGGGGGGGGACGGGAGACCCAGTACTTC.

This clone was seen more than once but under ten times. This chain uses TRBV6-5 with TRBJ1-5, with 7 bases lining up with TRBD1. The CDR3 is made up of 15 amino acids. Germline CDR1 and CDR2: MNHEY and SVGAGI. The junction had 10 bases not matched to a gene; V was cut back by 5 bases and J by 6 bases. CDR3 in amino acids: CASSKRQGIGQPQHF. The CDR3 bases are TGTGCCAGCAGTAAAAGACAGGGAATAGGTCAGCCCCAGCATTTT.

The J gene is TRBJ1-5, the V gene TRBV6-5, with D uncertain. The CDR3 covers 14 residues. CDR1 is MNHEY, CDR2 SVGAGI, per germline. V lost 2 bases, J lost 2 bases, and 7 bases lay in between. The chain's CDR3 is CASSYNPGNQPQHF. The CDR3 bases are TGTGCCAGCAGTTACAATCCTGGCAATCAGCCCCAGCATTTT.

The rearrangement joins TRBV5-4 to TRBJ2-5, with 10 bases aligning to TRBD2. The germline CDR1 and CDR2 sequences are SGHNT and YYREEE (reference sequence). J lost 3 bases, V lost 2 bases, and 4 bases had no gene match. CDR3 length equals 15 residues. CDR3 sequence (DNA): TGTGCCAGCAGCTTATTAGCGGGAGGTAAAGAGACCCAGTACTTC. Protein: CASSLLAGGKETQYF.

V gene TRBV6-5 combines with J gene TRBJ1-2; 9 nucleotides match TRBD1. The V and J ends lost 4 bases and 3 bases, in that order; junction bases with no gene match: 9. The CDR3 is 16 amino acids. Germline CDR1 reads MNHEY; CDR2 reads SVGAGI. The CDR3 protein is CASSSNRGPFDYGYTF. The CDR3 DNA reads TGTGCCAGCAGTTCGAACAGGGGGCCTTTCGACTATGGCTACACCTTC.

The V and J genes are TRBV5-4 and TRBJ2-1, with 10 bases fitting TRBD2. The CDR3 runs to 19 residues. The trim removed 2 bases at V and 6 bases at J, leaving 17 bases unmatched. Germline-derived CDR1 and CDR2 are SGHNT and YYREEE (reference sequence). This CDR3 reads CASSFNVLGLAGVGNEQFF. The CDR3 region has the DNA TGTGCCAGCAGCTTCAACGTGTTGGGGCTAGCGGGAGTCGGCAATGAGCAGTTCTTC.

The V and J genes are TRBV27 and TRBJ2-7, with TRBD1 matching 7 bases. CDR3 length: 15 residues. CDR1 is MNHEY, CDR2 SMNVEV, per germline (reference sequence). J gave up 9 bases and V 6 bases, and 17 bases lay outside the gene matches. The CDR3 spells CASSATGTAVVLQYF. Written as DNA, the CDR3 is TGTGCCAGCAGCGCGACCGGGACAGCTGTTGTTTTGCAGTACTTC.

The CDR3, as DNA: TGTGCCAGCAGTTTATGGGAGCAGGGAGGCGGGAACACTGAAGCTTTCTTT. Its translation is CASSLWEQGGGNTEAFF. J is TRBJ1-1 and V is TRBV28; D perhaps matches TRBD1 (5 bases). V lost 0 bases, J lost 1 base, and 15 bases lay in between. Germline CDR1 and CDR2: MDHEN and SYDVKM. The CDR3 extends over 17 amino acids.

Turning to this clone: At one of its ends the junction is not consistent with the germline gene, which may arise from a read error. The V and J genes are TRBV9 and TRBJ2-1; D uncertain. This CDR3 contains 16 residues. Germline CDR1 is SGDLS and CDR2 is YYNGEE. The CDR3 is CAGSVVGSTTADEQFF. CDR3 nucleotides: TGTGCCGGCAGCGTAGTCGGGTCCACAACGGCCGATGAGCAGTTCTTC.

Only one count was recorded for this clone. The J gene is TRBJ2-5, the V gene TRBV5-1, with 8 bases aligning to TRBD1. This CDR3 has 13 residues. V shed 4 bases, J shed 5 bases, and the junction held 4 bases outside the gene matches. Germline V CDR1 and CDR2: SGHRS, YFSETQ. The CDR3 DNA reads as TGCGCCAGCAGCACGACAGGGGCCGAGACCCAGTACTTC. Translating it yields CASSTTGAETQYF.

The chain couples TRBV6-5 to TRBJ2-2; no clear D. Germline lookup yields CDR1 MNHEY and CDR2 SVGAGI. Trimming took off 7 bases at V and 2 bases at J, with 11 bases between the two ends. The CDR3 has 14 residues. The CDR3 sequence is CASKKDTNTGELFF. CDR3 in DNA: TGTGCCAGCAAGAAAGACACCAACACCGGGGAGCTGTTTTTT.